Below are 8 T cell receptor beta chains sequenced from a single sample in a study of T cell responses to AZD1222 COVID-19 vaccine. Repertoires were generated with immunoSEQ multiplex PCR, while TCRdb's copy carries only in-frame clones and drops some. The sample shows 120,000 or so clones, around 85% of them seen only once. The sequences come from peripheral blood, collected on day 0 of AZD1222 vaccination. These receptors originate from an adult in good health.

The chain has TRBV5-4 and TRBJ2-1; TRBD2 matches 11 bases. There are 15 residues in the CDR3. V shed 3 bases, J shed 3 bases, and the junction held 2 bases outside the gene matches. Germline V lookup: CDR1 SGHNT, CDR2 YYREEE (reference sequence). CDR3 amino acids: CASSSGLADYNEQFF. CDR3 sequence (DNA): TGTGCCAGCAGCTCGGGACTAGCGGACTACAATGAGCAGTTCTTC.

The rearrangement links TRBV7-2 to TRBJ1-1; 9 bases map to TRBD1. CDR3 size: 17 residues. V shed 1 base, J shed 6 bases, and the junction held 12 bases outside the gene matches. Per germline, CDR1 SGHTA and CDR2 FQGNSA. The CDR3 is CASSLGVGTGLFAEAFF. DNA of the CDR3: TGTGCCAGCAGCTTAGGCGTGGGGACAGGGCTCTTCGCTGAAGCTTTCTTT.

The rearrangement uses TRBV14 and TRBJ2-2; unclear D gene. Trimming left V 1 base short and J 1 base short, with 4 bases between. The CDR3 is made up of 14 amino acids. Germline CDR1 reads SGHDN; CDR2 reads FVKESK. The CDR3 is CASSQGLNTGELFF. CDR3 coding DNA: TGTGCCAGCAGCCAAGGTTTGAACACCGGGGAGCTGTTTTTT.

The chain couples TRBV7-9 to TRBJ1-3, with D maybe TRBD1 (6 bases). Trimming removed 5 bases from V and 2 bases from J, with 10 bases in between. From germline, CDR1 is SEHNR and CDR2 FQNEAQ (reference sequence). The CDR3 loop spans 14 amino acids. CDR3: CASSITGTGNTIYF. CDR3 DNA sequence: TGTGCCAGCAGCATTACAGGGACTGGAAACACCATATATTTT.

The rearrangement links TRBV7-8 to TRBJ1-3; 7 nucleotides match TRBD1. The CDR3 is 13 residues long. The germline CDR1 and CDR2 sequences are SGHVS and FQNEAQ. V shed 3 bases, J shed 4 bases, and the junction held 0 bases outside the gene matches. The CDR3 bases are TGTGCCAGCAGCTTCAGGGGGGGAAACACCATATATTTT. Translation: CASSFRGGNTIYF.

The chain joins TRBV7-6 to TRBJ2-5; 7 positions match TRBD1. Germline trimming cut 5 bases from V and 3 bases from J; bases unmatched to any gene: 9. This CDR3 is built from 15 residues. Germline lookup yields CDR1 SGHVS and CDR2 FNYEAQ. As DNA, the CDR3 is TGTGCCAGCAGCACGATGACAGGGACGAAAGAGACCCAGTACTTC. It codes for CASSTMTGTKETQYF.

The V and J genes are TRBV5-5 and TRBJ1-5; D unresolved. V dropped 0 bases and J dropped 1 base, with 8 bases sitting between them. The CDR3 covers 15 residues. Germline CDR1 and CDR2: SGHKS and YYEKEE (reference sequence). CDR3 nucleotides: TGTGCCAGCAGCTTGGCCTACGGCAGCAATCAGCCCCAGCATTTT. This gives the protein CASSLAYGSNQPQHF.

The chain combines TRBV24-1 with TRBJ2-1; D unresolved. V lost 1 base to trimming and J lost 6 bases, with 9 bases between them. The V gene's germline CDR1 is KGHDR and CDR2 SFDVKD. CDR3 length: 14 residues. The CDR3 DNA follows: TGTGCCACCAGTGATTTTAGTTACTCCAATGAGCAGTTCTTC. The encoded protein is CATSDFSYSNEQFF.